This entry concerns a single T cell receptor (beta chain). The V and J ends lost 4 bases and 1 base respectively, with 10 bases between them. The V gene's germline CDR1 is MDHEN and CDR2 SYDVKM. There are 15 residues in the CDR3. The data derive from a study of blood T cell repertoires in COVID-19. About the research overall: Collection of acute and convalescent COVID-19 samples took place in the United States, Italy and Spain. PBMCs, B-cell-depleted T cells, or T cells were the source of the cDNA or gDNA that made up the material.

Original processing methods: From reference gene primer amplification, estimates of nucleated cell counts were derived. Measured with immunoSEQ multiplex PCR; TCRdb has only the in-frame clones, and not every one. From that table come the V and J calls and clone size; the DNA was used to work out D and trimming. Found here are 200,000 or so clones, about 88% of them singletons; the top ten hold under 2.5%. The receptor's source is an older man with active or convalescent COVID-19. V gene TRBV28 combines with J gene TRBJ2-2; no firm D call. The sequencing sample was made of peripheral blood. CDR3: CASSSARLNTGELFF. In DNA, the CDR3 is TGTGCCAGCAGTTCCGCCAGACTGAACACCGGGGAGCTGTTTTTT. The variable domain in full, completed from reference TRBV28 and TRBJ2-2, reads DVKVTQSSRYLVKRTGEKVFLECVQDMDHENMFWYRQDPGLGLRLIYFSYDVKMKEKGDIPEGYSVSREKKERFSLILESASTNQTSMYLCASSSARLNTGELFFGEGSRLTVL.